This T cell receptor beta chain derives from a study of blood T cell repertoires in COVID-19. Clones were read by immunoSEQ multiplex PCR, and TCRdb kept only the in-frame ones, dropping some. The table shows 110,000 or so clones, with about 76% occurring only once. This TCR derives from an elderly man with acute or convalescent COVID-19. Input material: peripheral blood.

CDR3 coding DNA: TGTGCCAGCAGTGGAGGGACAGGGGACACGCAGTATTTT. It codes for CASSGGTGDTQYF. The chain links TRBV6-4 to TRBJ2-3; 10 bases map to TRBD1. The germline V gene encodes CDR1 MRHNA and CDR2 SNTAGT. With 4 bases clipped from V and 9 bases from J, the junction kept 4 bases outside the gene matches. This CDR3 has 13 residues.